This T cell receptor beta chain is drawn from a study of shared clonotypes between healthy human individuals. When replicate PCRs were run on sorted subsets, they used around 200 ng DNA, approximately 27,000 T cell genomes. Generated by immunoSEQ multiplex PCR, the TCRdb table keeps only in-frame clones and is missing some. The table lists approximately 2,200,000 clones, 93% of them singletons. CD8 cells classed as naive were CD45RO-negative and positively selected for CCR7, excluding terminally differentiated effector memory CD45RA+ cells. To note about this clone: No antigen is known for it.

The CDR3 totals 16 residues. Germline CDR1 and CDR2: SGHAT and FQNNGV. V dropped 3 bases and J dropped 10; count of bases not matched to a gene: 9. Whole-study results and caveats: Deeper or shallower sequencing was expected to change how clonotypes are shared among donors. Generally, naive subsets came out with larger estimated richness than memory subsets. The diversity represented, both genetic and in exposure history, was limited by few donors.

Source material: naive CD8+ T cells from PBMCs. The origin of this receptor is a man younger than 35 in good health. Some clones in this sample may be carry-over from other donors' samples. The rearrangement links TRBV11-2 to TRBJ2-1; 13 bases match TRBD2. CDR3 protein: CASSLVTGLAGWEQFF. As DNA, the CDR3 is TGTGCCAGCAGCTTGGTCACGGGACTAGCGGGATGGGAGCAGTTCTTC.